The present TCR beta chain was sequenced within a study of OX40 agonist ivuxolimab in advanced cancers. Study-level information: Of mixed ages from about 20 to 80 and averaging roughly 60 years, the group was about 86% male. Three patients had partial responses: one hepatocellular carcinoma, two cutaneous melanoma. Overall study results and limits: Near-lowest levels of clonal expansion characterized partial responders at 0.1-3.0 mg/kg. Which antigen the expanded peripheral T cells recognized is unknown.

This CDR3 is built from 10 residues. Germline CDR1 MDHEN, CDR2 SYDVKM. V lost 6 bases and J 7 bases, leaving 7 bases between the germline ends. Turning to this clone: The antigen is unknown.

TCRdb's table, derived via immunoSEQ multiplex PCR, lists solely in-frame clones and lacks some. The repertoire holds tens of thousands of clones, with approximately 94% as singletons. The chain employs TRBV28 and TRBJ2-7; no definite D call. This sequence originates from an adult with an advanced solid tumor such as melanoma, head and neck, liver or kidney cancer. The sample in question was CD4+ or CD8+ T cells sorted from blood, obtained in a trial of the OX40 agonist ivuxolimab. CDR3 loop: CASSFREQYF. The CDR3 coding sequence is TGTGCCAGCAGCTTTAGGGAGCAGTACTTC.